This paragraph reports one T cell receptor beta chain. Its antigen is not identified. The read falls 3 residues short of the CDR3 end, and the missing part is taken from the germline J gene. The repertoire was sequenced with immunoSEQ multiplex PCR; TCRdb's copy has only in-frame clones and lacks some. Recorded for this sample: around 40,000 clones. The J segment lost 5 bases and the V segment lost 5 bases, leaving 11 bases of the junction unmatched. CDR1 is SEHNR, CDR2 FQNEAQ, per germline (reference sequence). The length of the CDR3 is 15 residues. This sample was included in a study of T cells in women clearing cervical HPV infection. Study-level results: Repertoire richness, not evenness, was significantly elevated in CIN3+ cases versus controls. Richness differences could reflect unmeasured T-cell content per sample.

The source is a woman between 18 and 69 years old with a cervical HPV16 infection that either progressed to CIN3+ or cleared (not recorded which). The specimen was blood buffy coat. This chain connects TRBV7-9 to TRBJ2-5; 7 bases line up with TRBD2. Here the CDR3 reads CASSIQRGEEETQYF. CDR3 bases read: TGTGCCAGCAGCATTCAACGGGGGGAGGAGGAGACC. Drawing the rest from reference TRBV7-9 and TRBJ2-5, the complete variable domain is DTGVSQNPRHKITKRGQNVTFRCDPISEHNRLYWYRQTLGQGPEFLTYFQNEAQLEKSRLLSDRFSAERPKGSFSTLEIQRTEQGDSAMYLCASSIQRGEEETQYFGPGTRLLVL.